A selection of T cell receptor beta chains follows, all from one sample in a study of post-analysis software for immune sequencing data. TCRdb ran MiXCR on the PCR reads and lists one entry per CDR3 protein. The sample has approximately 730,000 distinct CDR3 sequences, around 27% seen once. What was sequenced was blood. All receptors come from a girl aged 10 to 17 with multiple sclerosis. Both conserved end residues are part of each CDR3. The order of the fields is V gene, clone size, J gene, D gene, CDR3 protein, CDR3 DNA. The D gene is left open where the match is weak. Some rows mark clone size as missing; the rest say once, few, many or name a class of expanded clone.

V gene: TRBV7-2
clone size: NA
J gene: TRBJ2-5
D gene: TRBD2
CDR3 protein: CASSLGSRLAERETQYF
CDR3 DNA: TGTGCCAGCAGCTTGGGCTCGCGACTAGCGGAGAGAGAGACCCAGTACTTC

V gene: TRBV7-9
clone size: NA
J gene: TRBJ2-1
D gene: NA
CDR3 protein: CASSRLAPTYNEQFF
CDR3 DNA: TGTGCCAGCAGCCGCTTAGCGCCAACCTACAATGAGCAGTTCTTC

V gene: TRBV7-2
clone size: NA
J gene: TRBJ1-5
D gene: NA
CDR3 protein: CTSSLDQGPSNQPQHF
CDR3 DNA: TGTACCAGCAGCTTAGATCAGGGGCCTAGCAATCAGCCCCAGCATTTT

V gene: TRBV20-1
clone size: few
J gene: TRBJ2-1
D gene: TRBD2
CDR3 protein: CSAGAGLAGALHEQFF
CDR3 DNA: TGCAGTGCCGGGGCGGGACTAGCGGGAGCGTTGCATGAGCAGTTCTTC

V gene: TRBV4-3
clone size: few
J gene: TRBJ2-1
D gene: TRBD2
CDR3 protein: CASSLLASIGNEQFF
CDR3 DNA: TGCGCCAGCAGCCTACTAGCGTCAATAGGGAATGAGCAGTTCTTC

V gene: TRBV27
clone size: many
J gene: TRBJ1-2
D gene: TRBD1
CDR3 protein: CASSPAPGQGNYGYTF
CDR3 DNA: TGTGCCAGCAGTCCAGCTCCGGGACAGGGGAACTATGGCTACACCTTC

V gene: TRBV29-1
clone size: NA
J gene: TRBJ2-1
D gene: TRBD2
CDR3 protein: CSVDGGAGVGEQFF
CDR3 DNA: TGCAGCGTTGACGGGGGAGCGGGAGTAGGGGAGCAGTTCTTC

V gene: TRBV5-6
clone size: NA
J gene: TRBJ2-7
D gene: NA
CDR3 protein: CASSLPDSVIHEQYF
CDR3 DNA: TGTGCCAGCAGCTTGCCGGACAGTGTGATCCACGAGCAGTACTTC

V gene: TRBV12-3/TRBV12-4
clone size: NA
J gene: TRBJ2-5
D gene: NA
CDR3 protein: CASSSYLSREETQYF
CDR3 DNA: TGTGCCAGCAGTTCGTACCTCTCAAGGGAAGAGACCCAGTACTTC

V gene: TRBV6-5
clone size: few
J gene: TRBJ1-1
D gene: NA
CDR3 protein: CASSYSVGTEAFF
CDR3 DNA: TGTGCCAGCAGTTATTCCGTAGGGACTGAAGCTTTCTTT

V gene: TRBV15
clone size: NA
J gene: TRBJ2-3
D gene: NA
CDR3 protein: CATSREGGPSDTQYF
CDR3 DNA: TGTGCCACCAGCAGAGAGGGGGGGCCTTCAGATACGCAGTATTTT

V gene: TRBV11-3
clone size: NA
J gene: TRBJ1-1
D gene: NA
CDR3 protein: CASSFSALGTEAFF
CDR3 DNA: TGTGCCAGCAGCTTTTCGGCCCTCGGCACTGAAGCTTTCTTT

V gene: TRBV3-1
clone size: few
J gene: TRBJ1-5
D gene: NA
CDR3 protein: CASSQEGGGGNQPQHF
CDR3 DNA: TGTGCCAGCAGCCAAGAAGGGGGTGGTGGCAATCAGCCCCAGCATTTT

V gene: TRBV20-1
clone size: few
J gene: TRBJ1-5
D gene: NA
CDR3 protein: CSARAGYSNQPQHF
CDR3 DNA: TGCAGTGCTAGAGCAGGGTATAGCAATCAGCCCCAGCATTTT

V gene: TRBV28
clone size: few
J gene: TRBJ1-2
D gene: TRBD1
CDR3 protein: CASNHPGQGAYGYTF
CDR3 DNA: TGTGCCAGCAATCACCCCGGACAGGGGGCTTATGGCTACACCTTC

V gene: TRBV6-1
clone size: few
J gene: TRBJ2-7
D gene: NA
CDR3 protein: CASTLGGTELREQYF
CDR3 DNA: TGTGCCAGCACCCTAGGAGGGACAGAGCTACGGGAGCAGTACTTC

V gene: TRBV20-1
clone size: many
J gene: TRBJ2-7
D gene: NA
CDR3 protein: CSASNRRQYF
CDR3 DNA: TGCAGTGCTAGTAATAGGAGACAGTACTTC

V gene: TRBV5-1
clone size: NA
J gene: TRBJ2-7
D gene: TRBD1
CDR3 protein: CASSLEQGSSYEQYF
CDR3 DNA: TGCGCCAGCAGCTTGGAACAGGGGAGCTCCTACGAGCAGTACTTC

V gene: TRBV12-3/TRBV12-4
clone size: once
J gene: TRBJ1-2
D gene: NA
CDR3 protein: CASSFFSADRNYGYTF
CDR3 DNA: TGTGCCAGCAGTTTTTTTTCGGCAGACCGTAACTATGGCTACACCTTC

V gene: TRBV20-1
clone size: NA
J gene: TRBJ2-4
D gene: TRBD1
CDR3 protein: CSARQQTGGKNIQYF
CDR3 DNA: TGCAGTGCGAGACAACAGACAGGGGGCAAAAACATTCAGTACTTC

V gene: TRBV11-2
clone size: NA
J gene: TRBJ2-7
D gene: NA
CDR3 protein: CASSRVGWDEQYF
CDR3 DNA: TGTGCCAGCAGCCGTGTAGGGTGGGACGAGCAGTACTTC

V gene: TRBV5-4
clone size: NA
J gene: TRBJ2-5
D gene: NA
CDR3 protein: CASSLRGEVETQYF
CDR3 DNA: TGTGCCAGCAGCTTGCGTGGGGAAGTGGAGACCCAGTACTTC

V gene: TRBV6-5
clone size: few
J gene: TRBJ2-7
D gene: TRBD1
CDR3 protein: CASSQTGVGEQYF
CDR3 DNA: TGTGCCAGCAGTCAGACAGGGGTTGGCGAGCAGTACTTC

V gene: TRBV20-1
clone size: many
J gene: TRBJ2-3
D gene: NA
CDR3 protein: CSARGGGTDTQYF
CDR3 DNA: TGCAGTGCTAGAGGAGGGGGAACAGATACGCAGTATTTT

V gene: TRBV7-9
clone size: NA
J gene: TRBJ2-7
D gene: NA
CDR3 protein: CASSLTAYYEQYF
CDR3 DNA: TGTGCCAGCAGCCTGACTGCGTACTACGAGCAGTACTTC

V gene: TRBV4-3
clone size: many
J gene: TRBJ2-1
D gene: NA
CDR3 protein: CASSQDGLYNEQFF
CDR3 DNA: TGCGCCAGCAGCCAAGACGGCCTATACAATGAGCAGTTCTTC

V gene: TRBV4-1
clone size: NA
J gene: TRBJ1-5
D gene: NA
CDR3 protein: CASSQDKTTASRHF
CDR3 DNA: TGCGCCAGCAGCCAAGACAAAACGACAGCCTCTAGGCATTTT

V gene: TRBV6-5
clone size: few
J gene: TRBJ1-2
D gene: TRBD1
CDR3 protein: CASRDRGMHGYTF
CDR3 DNA: TGTGCCAGCAGGGACAGGGGAATGCATGGCTACACCTTC

V gene: TRBV12-3/TRBV12-4
clone size: NA
J gene: TRBJ1-5
D gene: TRBD1
CDR3 protein: CASSQGGRLPQHF
CDR3 DNA: TGTGCCAGCAGCCAGGGGGGGCGGCTACCCCAGCATTTT